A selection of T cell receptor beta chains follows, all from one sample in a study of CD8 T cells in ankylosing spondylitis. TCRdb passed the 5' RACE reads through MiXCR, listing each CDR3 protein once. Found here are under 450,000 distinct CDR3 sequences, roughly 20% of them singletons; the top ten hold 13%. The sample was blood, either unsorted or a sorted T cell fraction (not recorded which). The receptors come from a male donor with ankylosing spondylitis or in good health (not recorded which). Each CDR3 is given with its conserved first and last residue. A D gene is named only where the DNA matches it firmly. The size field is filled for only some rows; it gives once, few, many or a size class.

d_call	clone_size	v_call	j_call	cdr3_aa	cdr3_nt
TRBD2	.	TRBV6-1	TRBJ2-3	CASFSGGPTDTQYF	TGTGCCAGTTTCAGCGGGGGGCCCACAGATACGCAGTATTTT
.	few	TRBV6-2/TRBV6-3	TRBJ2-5	CASSPGPGDLKTQYF	TGTGCCAGCAGTCCTGGTCCAGGGGATTTGAAGACCCAGTACTTC
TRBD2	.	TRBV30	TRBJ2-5	CAWDQTSGGETQYF	TGTGCCTGGGACCAGACTAGCGGGGGCGAGACCCAGTACTTC
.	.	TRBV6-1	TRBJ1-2	CASSVLLGTTQEYGYTF	TGTGCCAGCAGTGTGCTCCTCGGGACGACCCAGGAATATGGCTACACCTTC
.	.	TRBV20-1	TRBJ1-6	CSAKKDFSSYNSPLHF	TGCAGTGCTAAAAAGGATTTTTCGTCATATAATTCACCCCTCCACTTT
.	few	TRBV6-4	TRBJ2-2	CASSDYGANTGELFF	TGTGCCAGCAGTGACTATGGGGCGAACACCGGGGAGCTGTTTTTT
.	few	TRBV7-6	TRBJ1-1	CASSLAITAEAFF	TGTGCCAGCAGCTTAGCAATAACAGCTGAAGCTTTCTTT
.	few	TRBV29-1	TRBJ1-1	CSVDPLNTEAFF	TGCAGCGTTGACCCCCTTAACACTGAAGCTTTCTTT
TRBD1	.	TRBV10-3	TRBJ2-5	CATGTGQEWTQYF	TGTGCCACCGGGACAGGACAAGAGTGGACCCAGTACTTC
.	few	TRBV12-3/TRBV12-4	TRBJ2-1	CASSLYQVTYNEQFF	TGTGCCAGCAGTTTGTATCAGGTTACCTACAATGAGCAGTTCTTC
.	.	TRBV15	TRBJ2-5	CATSRDPPADGETQYF	TGTGCCACCAGCAGAGACCCCCCGGCAGATGGCGAGACCCAGTACTTC
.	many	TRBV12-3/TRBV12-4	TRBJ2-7	CASSPGAYEQYF	TGTGCCAGCAGCCCCGGGGCCTACGAGCAGTACTTC
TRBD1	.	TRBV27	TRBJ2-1	CASSSRGSGQGTVYNEQFF	TGTGCCAGCAGTTCCCGGGGATCGGGACAGGGAACGGTTTACAATGAGCAGTTCTTC
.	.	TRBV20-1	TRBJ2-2	CSASSWLTGELFF	TGCAGTGCTAGTTCGTGGCTCACCGGGGAGCTGTTTTTT
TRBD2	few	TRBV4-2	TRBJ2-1	CASSQTSESYNEQFF	TGTGCCAGCAGCCAAACTAGCGAATCCTACAATGAGCAGTTCTTC